Sequencing of this T cell receptor beta chain was carried out in a study of blood T cell repertoires in COVID-19. Study details: PBMCs, B-cell-depleted T cells, or T cells were the source of the cDNA or gDNA that made up the material.

This clone has a handful of counts. Sequencing was performed with immunoSEQ multiplex PCR; in TCRdb, only in-frame clones are kept and a portion is missing. Among more than 200,000 clones listed, around four fifths were seen once. Germline CDR1 and CDR2: LGHDT and YNNKEL (reference sequence). Deletions cut 4 bases from V and 2 bases from J, with 24 bases between. This CDR3 comprises 18 residues. This clonotype was sampled from a woman aged 80 or over with COVID-19, enrolled during active disease. Sequenced sample: peripheral blood. V and J are TRBV3-1 (or the pseudogene TRBV3-2) and TRBJ2-7, with TRBD2 as a possible D gene (6 bases). In DNA form, the CDR3 reads TGTGCCAGCAGCCTGAAAGGCCCCGGGGGATCTACCGCCTACGAGCAGTACTTC. Amino acid sequence: CASSLKGPGGSTAYEQYF.